Listed below are T cell receptor beta chains from one sample, sequenced in a study of identical twins. From the 5' RACE reads, TCRdb called clonotypes with MiXCR, one entry per CDR3 protein. The repertoire has 200,000 to 250,000 distinct CDR3 sequences, roughly 13% of them found once; the top ten carry about 3.9%. These same data were also listed under a study on yellow fever vaccine responses in identical twins.

The sequenced sample was memory (CD45RO+) T cells sorted from blood. The receptor set was obtained from a woman between 18 and 30 years old in good health. CDR3s include the opening cysteine and the closing phenylalanine or tryptophan. The order of the fields is V gene, D gene, clone size, J gene, CDR3 DNA, CDR3 protein. The D gene is left open where the match is weak. Clone size is shown for a subset of rows, as once, few, many or a class of expanded clone.

TRBV5-1	TRBD1	-	TRBJ2-7	TGCGCCAGCAGCCAACCCTACAGGGGGCAGACTTACGAGCAGTACTTC	CASSQPYRGQTYEQYF
TRBV29-1	-	many	TRBJ2-3	TGCAGCGTTGAAGGGGGGGCCAGCGCAGATACGCAGTATTTT	CSVEGGASADTQYF
TRBV9	-	few	TRBJ1-6	TGTGCCAGCAGCGTAGGAGGCTCCTATAATTCACCCCTCCACTTT	CASSVGGSYNSPLHF
TRBV5-1	TRBD2	many	TRBJ2-4	TGCGCCAGCAGCTTGGGGTGGACTAGCGGGATCGCACTAGCCAAAAACATTCAGTACTTC	CASSLGWTSGIALAKNIQYF
TRBV2	TRBD1	many	TRBJ2-7	TGTGCCAGCAGCGGACAGGGGTACGAGCAGTACTTC	CASSGQGYEQYF
TRBV10-3	TRBD1	-	TRBJ1-5	TGTGCCACCCAGGGGGCGCGAGGCAATCAGCCCCAGCATTTT	CATQGARGNQPQHF
TRBV10-3	TRBD1	-	TRBJ1-1	TGTGCCATCACCAAGGACAGGGGGCAGCTGAGCACTGAAGCTTTCTTT	CAITKDRGQLSTEAFF
TRBV15	-	-	TRBJ2-1	TGTGCCACTAGATCACCTTCCTCCAATGAGCAGTTCTTC	CATRSPSSNEQFF
TRBV7-9	-	-	TRBJ2-5	TGTGCCAGCAGCTTAGCCTTTGGCGGAGAGACCCAGTACTTC	CASSLAFGGETQYF
TRBV12-3/TRBV12-4	TRBD2	-	TRBJ2-2	TGTGCCAGCAGTCCGATAACTAGCGGGGCAGGCACCGGGGAGCTGTTTTTT	CASSPITSGAGTGELFF
TRBV6-5	TRBD1	-	TRBJ2-6	TGTGCCAGCAGTTACAGAACAGGGGCTGGGGCCAACGTCCTGACTTTC	CASSYRTGAGANVLTF
TRBV3-1	-	few	TRBJ2-3	TGTGCCAGCAGCCAAGTGGTTAGGGTGAGCACAGATACGCAGTATTTT	CASSQVVRVSTDTQYF
TRBV20-1	-	few	TRBJ2-3	TGCAGTGCTAGGGGGGAGCTGAGGGGGACAGATACGCAGTATTTT	CSARGELRGTDTQYF
TRBV9	TRBD2	few	TRBJ2-7	TGTGCCAGCAGCGTCGGACTAGCGGGGAACGAGCAGTACTTC	CASSVGLAGNEQYF
TRBV12-3/TRBV12-4	-	many	TRBJ2-2	TGTGCCAGCAGTCAATCCACCGGGGAGCTGTTTTTT	CASSQSTGELFF
TRBV20-1	-	-	TRBJ2-4	TGCAGTGCTAAAGATCTGAAGGTGGCCAAAAACATTCAGTACTTC	CSAKDLKVAKNIQYF
TRBV29-1	TRBD2	many	TRBJ2-3	TGCAGCGTTGAAGTTTTGGCGGGAGTACCAGATACGCAGTATTTT	CSVEVLAGVPDTQYF
TRBV5-5	-	few	TRBJ2-6	TGTGCCAGCAGCTTTTTCCCCCACGGGGAGGATGGGGCCAACGTCCTGACTTTC	CASSFFPHGEDGANVLTF
TRBV7-8	TRBD2	many	TRBJ2-7	TGTGCCAGCAGCTCCAGACTAGCGGGAGACCTTTCCCCCGGTTCGGAGCAGTACTTC	CASSSRLAGDLSPGSEQYF
TRBV5-4	-	few	TRBJ2-1	TGTGCCAGCAGCTTGGACACTAAGGGATTTAATGAGCAGTTCTTC	CASSLDTKGFNEQFF
TRBV4-3	TRBD1	many	TRBJ1-1	TGCGCCAGCAGCCAAGATGGGGACAGGGGCGCTGAAGCTTTCTTT	CASSQDGDRGAEAFF
TRBV20-1	-	-	TRBJ1-2	TGCAGTGCTAGGATTCCCGGGCATTATGGCTACACCTTC	CSARIPGHYGYTF